The rows below give T cell receptor beta chains drawn from one sample of a study of Ad26.COV2.S vaccination and SARS-CoV-2 variants. Sequenced by immunoSEQ multiplex PCR; TCRdb stores in-frame clones only, minus some. The table includes about 350,000 clones, 70% to 90% detected once. Sequenced here: peripheral blood, sampled in a trial of Ad26.COV2.S vaccine versus placebo. Receptors were obtained from a person aged 18-65 years who received the Ad26.COV2.S COVID-19 vaccine or a placebo. The CDR3 runs from the conserved cysteine through the conserved F or W.

TRBJ1-5	TRBV9	CASNNGGNQPQHF
TRBJ1-6	TRBV27	CASSLESSYYSPLHF
TRBJ1-1	TRBV2	CASMSMEGASEAFF
TRBJ2-1	TRBV7-9	CASSWPGTNSYNEQFF
TRBJ2-7	TRBV28	CASTVQGQSEQYF
TRBJ2-5	TRBV5-6	CASSLAAGLQETQYF
TRBJ2-1	TRBV2	CASGVEGTNEQFF
TRBJ2-5	TRBV9	CASSVVPALGLAGNEETQYF
TRBJ1-1	TRBV12-3/TRBV12-4	CASSETATEAFF
TRBJ1-2	TRBV28	CASRTGQGSYGYTF
TRBJ1-4	TRBV5-1	CASSSEITTNEKLFF
TRBJ2-5	TRBV11-2	CASSRQGAKETQYF
TRBJ1-5	TRBV19	CASSMEGSGQPQHF
TRBJ2-1	TRBV28	CASMGSPAATKQFF
TRBJ1-3	TRBV7-2	CASSFRIKDSGNTIYF
TRBJ2-1	TRBV28	CASSNSEQPEEQFF
TRBJ1-2	TRBV3-1/TRBV3-2	CASSPTGGGASYGYTF